The 15 T cell receptor beta chains below come from one sample, sequenced in a study of blood T cell repertoires in COVID-19. Using immunoSEQ multiplex PCR, the repertoire was profiled, and TCRdb retains in-frame clones only, with some absent. The top ten clones hold 5.5% to 8% of a sample with fewer than 110,000 clones, approximately 88% of them seen once. The sequencing sample was made of peripheral blood. Receptor source: a man in his fifties with active or convalescent COVID-19.

In its sample, this clone was seen a few times. The chain carries TRBV2 and TRBJ1-5; D may be TRBD1 (6 bases). V lost 5 bases and J lost 3, with 11 bases in between. CDR3 length equals 14 residues. Looked up from germline, CDR1 is SNHLY and CDR2 is FYNNEI. CDR3: CASSLDSINQPQHF. CDR3 coding DNA: TGTGCCAGCAGTCTGGACAGTATCAATCAGCCCCAGCATTTT.

This chain joins TRBV28 and TRBJ1-6; D call uncertain. Trimming removed 4 bases from V and 7 bases from J, with 23 bases in between. This CDR3 is built from 18 residues. The germline CDR1 and CDR2 sequences are MDHEN and SYDVKM. The CDR3 protein is CASSSIQNFRSGNSPLHF. The DNA for the CDR3 is TGTGCCAGCAGTTCCATACAAAACTTTAGGAGCGGGAATTCACCCCTCCACTTT.

The chain employs TRBV28 and TRBJ1-5, with D possibly TRBD1 on 6 matching bases. The germline CDR1 and CDR2 sequences are MDHEN and SYDVKM. The V and J ends lost 5 bases and 7 bases respectively, with 15 bases between them. The CDR3 covers 14 residues. The chain's CDR3 is CASSPRRGGQPQHF. Here the CDR3 DNA reads TGTGCCAGCAGTCCCCGGAGAGGGGGACAGCCCCAGCATTTT.

This chain links TRBV12-3 or TRBV12-4 with TRBJ1-2; D gene unclear. The CDR3 has 12 amino acids. V was trimmed by 5 bases and J by 7 bases, leaving 11 bases between them. CDR3 coding DNA: TGTGCCAGCAGTCTGGCTGCAGTTGGCTACACCTTC. Translating it yields CASSLAAVGYTF.

The chain joins TRBV29-1 to TRBJ2-1; TRBD1 matches at 9 bases. After removal of 4 bases from V and 7 bases from J, the junction contained 14 bases not matched to a gene. From germline, CDR1 is SQVTM and CDR2 ANQGSEA. The length of the CDR3 is 16 residues. CDR3 DNA sequence: TGCAGCGTTGGACGCTCTGGACAGGGGTTCCTAAATGAGCAGTTCTTC. Translation: CSVGRSGQGFLNEQFF.

The J gene is TRBJ1-1, the V gene TRBV7-9, with 7 bases fitting TRBD1. CDR1 and CDR2 (germline): SEHNR, FQNEAQ (reference sequence). V shed 10 bases and J 1 base; nucleotides not matched to a gene: 6. The CDR3 runs to 13 residues. The chain's CDR3 is CATNNRGNTEAFF. The CDR3 nucleotides read TGTGCCACCAACAACAGGGGGAACACTGAAGCTTTCTTT.

This clone was detected once. This rearrangement joins TRBV30 to TRBJ2-7; 9 bases map to TRBD1. This CDR3 is 14 amino acids long. The germline V gene encodes CDR1 GTSNPN and CDR2 SVGIG (reference sequence). The V gene end was trimmed by 2 bases and the J gene end by 3 bases; junction bases not matched to a gene: 5. The CDR3 region has the DNA TGTGCCTGGAGTAAACAGGGGGCTATCTACGAGCAGTACTTC. It yields the protein CAWSKQGAIYEQYF.

This clone was picked up a small number of times. The chain is built from TRBV6-5 and TRBJ1-4; D not resolved. Germline CDR1 and CDR2: MNHEY and SVGAGI. There are 15 residues in the CDR3. V lost 2 bases to trimming and J lost 0 bases, with 7 bases between them. In DNA form, the CDR3 reads TGTGCCAGCAGTTACGGACTGACAACTAATGAAAAACTGTTTTTT. This translates into CASSYGLTTNEKLFF.

The chain has TRBV15 and TRBJ2-5; possibly TRBD1 for D (6 bases). The length of the CDR3 is 17 residues. Germline CDR1 and CDR2: LNHNV and YYDKDF (reference sequence). Trimming shortened V by 2 bases and J by 2 bases, and 18 bases separated the two germline ends. The CDR3 nucleotides read TGTGCCACCAGCAGAACCGGGACATCGAGGGGGCAAGAGACCCAGTACTTC. The encoded protein is CATSRTGTSRGQETQYF.

The V call is TRBV29-1, the J call TRBJ2-1; 7 bases match TRBD1. J was trimmed by 1 base and V by 4 bases; bases with no gene match: 4. The length of the CDR3 is 14 residues. CDR1 is SQVTM and CDR2 is ANQGSEA in the germline V gene. This chain's CDR3 is CSVGTGLSYNEQFF. As DNA, the CDR3 is TGCAGCGTTGGGACAGGTCTATCCTACAATGAGCAGTTCTTC.

This sequence joins TRBV24-1 and TRBJ2-5; 9 bases align to TRBD2. CDR1 and CDR2 from the germline V gene are KGHDR and SFDVKD. This CDR3 contains 15 residues. J lost 1 base, V lost 4 bases, and 3 bases had no gene match. CDR3 in DNA: TGTGCCACCAGTGACCCGGGACTAGCCCAAGAGACCCAGTACTTC. It is translated as CATSDPGLAQETQYF.

The CDR3 here is CASSFSGSTDTQYF. In DNA form, the CDR3 reads TGTGCCAGCAGTTTTAGCGGGAGCACAGATACGCAGTATTTT. The chain employs TRBV27 and TRBJ2-3; 7 bases fit TRBD2. The CDR3 has 14 amino acids. After removal of 3 bases from V and 0 bases from J, the junction contained 0 bases not matched to a gene. CDR1 and CDR2 from the germline V gene are MNHEY and SMNVEV (reference sequence).

The gene calls are TRBV6-5 and TRBJ2-5; tentatively, D is TRBD2 (5 bases). The V end lost 1 base, the J end lost 5 bases, and 14 bases lay between the germline ends. CDR3 size: 15 residues. CDR1 and CDR2 (germline): MNHEY, SVGAGI. CDR3 bases: TGTGCCAGCAGTTACTTGAGGGAGAGGGTGGAGACCCAGTACTTC. Protein sequence: CASSYLRERVETQYF.

The CDR3 nucleotides read TGTGCCAGCAGTTTAACGGGATCCTTCTATGGCTACACCTTC. Its protein is CASSLTGSFYGYTF. J is TRBJ1-2 and V is TRBV28; D gene uncertain. The CDR3 runs to 14 residues. Germline V CDR1 and CDR2: MDHEN, SYDVKM. V lost 2 bases and J 4 bases, leaving 11 bases between the germline ends.

The chain recombines TRBV6-5 with TRBJ1-1; maybe TRBD1 (6 bases). Germline V gene lookup returns CDR1 MNHEY and CDR2 SVGAGI. The CDR3 totals 14 residues. Trimming stripped 7 bases from V and 4 bases from J, with 16 bases between. This CDR3 is CASNTQGRFTEAFF. The CDR3 DNA sequence: TGTGCCAGCAATACACAGGGACGGTTCACTGAAGCTTTCTTT.